This T cell receptor (beta chain) was sequenced during a study of graft-versus-host responses after intestinal transplantation. Graft material was processed, releasing intraepithelial and lamina propria lymphocytes. With regard to this clone: The target antigen is unknown.

TCRdb's table, derived via immunoSEQ multiplex PCR, lists solely in-frame clones and lacks some. The data contain about 63,000 clones, roughly 89% of them singletons. Study-level results: Circulating GvH clones peaking coincided with falling HvG clones soon after transplant. GvH clones appeared in recipient marrow, some first in ileum or blood.

V gave up 5 bases and J gave up 0 bases, with 16 bases separating them. Germline values: CDR1 SGHTA, CDR2 FQGTGA. The CDR3 contains 17 residues. The origin of this receptor is a human patient who received an intestinal transplant, so some T cells may come from the graft donor. Material: ileum tissue, obtained 350 to 400 days after transplant. J is TRBJ2-2 and V is TRBV7-3; the D is unclear. CDR3 nucleotide sequence: TGTGCCAGCAGCCCCCTGACTCCGTTCGCGAACACCGGGGAGCTGTTTTTT. This gives the protein CASSPLTPFANTGELFF.